Following are 14 T cell receptor beta chains from one sample sequenced in a study of T-cell reconstitution after alpha-beta-depleted transplantation in children. The library targeted TCRbeta and was prepared with unique molecular identifiers. A single record per CDR3 protein comes from TCRdb applying MiXCR to the PCR reads. The repertoire holds fewer than 400,000 distinct CDR3 sequences, with approximately 23% as singletons. Sequencing used PBMCs, mostly from graft donor cells, obtained 180 days after TCRalphabeta/CD19-depleted stem cell transplant. These receptors came from a male patient under 18 who had a stem cell transplant for acute lymphoblastic leukemia, so the T cells may come from the graft donor.

This clonotype was observed a handful of times. V usage is TRBV7-2 and J usage is TRBJ1-3; 7 nucleotides line up with TRBD1. The ends lost 1 base at V and 4 bases at J; junction bases unmatched: 4. Germline V lookup: CDR1 SGHTA, CDR2 FQGNSA. The CDR3 extends over 15 amino acids. CDR3 protein: CASSLVGTVGNTIYF. CDR3 nucleotide sequence: TGTGCCAGCAGCTTAGTCGGGACAGTGGGAAACACCATATATTTT.

This clonotype was recorded many times. The rearrangement links TRBV5-4 to TRBJ2-7, with 8 bases fitting TRBD1. CDR3 size: 14 residues. V lost 4 bases and J lost 6; bases outside the gene matches: 9. CDR1 is SGHNT, CDR2 YYREEE, per germline (reference sequence). CDR3 sequence (DNA): TGTGCCAGCAGCATTGGACAGGGAGAAGGCGAGCAGTACTTC. It yields the protein CASSIGQGEGEQYF. The full variable domain, its missing parts supplied by reference TRBV5-4 and TRBJ2-7, is ETGVTQSPTHLIKTRGQQVTLRCSSQSGHNTVSWYQQALGQGPQFIFQYYREEENGRGNFPPRFSGLQFPNYSSELNVNALELDDSALYLCASSIGQGEGEQYFGPGTRLTVT.

This clonotype was observed a few times. The V call is TRBV7-9, the J call TRBJ2-5; 7 bases agree with TRBD1. V lost 2 bases to trimming and J lost 4 bases; unmatched junction nucleotides: 7. The CDR3 extends over 15 amino acids. Germline loops: CDR1 SEHNR, CDR2 FQNEAQ (reference sequence). The CDR3 DNA sequence: TGTGCCAGCAGCTTAAGACAGGGTAGACGAGAGACCCAGTACTTC. This sequence encodes CASSLRQGRRETQYF.

The rearrangement joins TRBV6-5 to TRBJ2-1; 11 nucleotides align to TRBD1. The CDR3 extends over 16 amino acids. V gave up 4 bases and J gave up 7 bases; unmatched junction bases: 9. Germline CDR1 is MNHEY and CDR2 is SVGAGI. CDR3 protein: CASSFSGTGGGNEQFF. The CDR3 coding sequence is TGTGCCAGCAGTTTTTCCGGGACAGGGGGGGGGAATGAGCAGTTCTTC.

J is TRBJ2-7 and V is TRBV6-6; TRBD2 might be the D (6 bases). CDR3 length equals 13 residues. Trimming removed 7 bases from V and 9 bases from J, with 19 bases in between. Germline CDR1 is MNHNY and CDR2 is SVGAGI (reference sequence). The CDR3 sequence is CASKPGLRRGQYF. The CDR3 coding sequence is TGTGCCAGCAAACCGGGCCTTAGGAGGGGGCAGTACTTC.

A note on this clonotype: This may be a read error: a much more frequent sequence differs by one nucleotide. The CDR3 DNA reads TGTGCCAGCAGCGTAGAACTAGCGGGAGACAATGAGCAGTTCTTC. Translated, it gives CASSVELAGDNEQFF. This sequence joins TRBV9 and TRBJ2-1, with 11 nucleotides matching TRBD2. CDR3 length: 15 amino acids. Germline CDR1 and CDR2: SGDLS and YYNGEE. V lost 0 bases and J lost 5; bases outside the gene matches: 1.

In its sample, this clonotype was seen a few times. The chain carries TRBV7-9 and TRBJ2-1; 7 nucleotides agree with TRBD2. The CDR3 runs to 14 residues. Germline V gene data show CDR1 as SEHNR and CDR2 as FQNEAQ (reference sequence). The V segment lost 5 bases and the J segment 2 bases; nucleotides outside the gene matches: 3. As DNA, the CDR3 is TGTGCCAGCAGCCGACTAGCAGCCTACAATGAGCAGTTCTTC. It translates to CASSRLAAYNEQFF. The full variable domain, in which reference TRBV7-9 and TRBJ2-1 provide the parts outside the CDR3, is DTGVSQNPRHKITKRGQNVTFRCDPISEHNRLYWYRQTLGQGPEFLTYFQNEAQLEKSRLLSDRFSAERPKGSFSTLEIQRTEQGDSAMYLCASSRLAAYNEQFFGPGTRLTVL.

This clonotype was picked up many times. Here the CDR3 reads CASSRTGQGRGTDTQYF. In DNA, the CDR3 is TGCGCCAGCAGCCGTACTGGACAGGGACGGGGCACAGATACGCAGTATTTT. The chain links TRBV5-1 to TRBJ2-3; 8 bases are shared with TRBD1. Germline V lookup: CDR1 SGHRS, CDR2 YFSETQ. Losses at the gene ends were 4 bases for V and 1 base for J; bases not matched to a gene: 11. The CDR3 loop spans 17 amino acids.

The table lists this clonotype with a few counts. The chain employs TRBV6-5 and TRBJ1-1, with a possible D match to TRBD1 (6 bases). The CDR3 totals 15 residues. Germline lookup yields CDR1 MNHEY and CDR2 SVGAGI. V lost 4 bases, J lost 5 bases, and 17 bases lay in between. CDR3 sequence (DNA): TGTGCCAGCAGTTCGAGGGGGGGGCTTGAGACTGAAGCTTTCTTT. This encodes CASSSRGGLETEAFF.

The rearrangement joins TRBV11-2 to TRBJ2-3; 12 bases align to TRBD1. This CDR3 is built from 16 residues. The V gene end was trimmed by 4 bases and the J gene end by 6 bases; junction bases not matched to a gene: 8. Germline V gene data show CDR1 as SGHAT and CDR2 as FQNNGV. CDR3 loop: CASSSLRDRGPDTQYF. CDR3 bases: TGTGCCAGCAGCTCCCTCCGGGACAGGGGGCCGGATACGCAGTATTTT.

The chain is built from TRBV12-3 or TRBV12-4 and TRBJ2-3; D may be TRBD1 (5 bases). The CDR3 consists of 14 residues. Trimming cost V 7 bases and J 0 bases, with 11 bases left between them. The chain's CDR3 is CASIQGLSTDTQYF. CDR3 bases: TGTGCCAGCATCCAGGGCCTTAGCACAGATACGCAGTATTTT.

With regard to this clonotype: The junction differs from germline at one of its ends, possibly a read error. The chain joins TRBV12-3 or TRBV12-4 to TRBJ2-1; the match to TRBD2 covers 9 bases. This CDR3 spans 14 amino acids. The chain's CDR3 is CASSLAGLAGGSVF. The DNA of the CDR3 is TGTGCCAGCAGTTTAGCGGGACTAGCCGGAGGAAGCGTCTTC.

The rearrangement links TRBV7-6 to TRBJ2-3; 13 nucleotides match TRBD2. The CDR3 contains 16 residues. From germline, CDR1 is SGHVS and CDR2 FNYEAQ. V trimming: 4 bases; J trimming: 2 bases; junction bases outside the gene matches: 3. CDR3 DNA sequence: TGTGCCAGCAGCTGGACTAGCGGGAGAGACACAGATACGCAGTATTTT. It translates to CASSWTSGRDTDTQYF. Together with reference TRBV7-6 and TRBJ2-3, the CDR3 gives the full variable domain: GAGVSQSPRYKVTKRGQDVALRCDPISGHVSLYWYRQALGQGPEFLTYFNYEAQQDKSGLPNDRFSAERPEGSISTLTIQRTEQRDSAMYRCASSWTSGRDTDTQYFGPGTRLTVL.

As DNA, the CDR3 is TGTGCCAGCAGCTCCGGGACGGCCTCCTACGAGCAGTACTTC. This encodes CASSSGTASYEQYF. The chain is built from TRBV7-2 and TRBJ2-7; TRBD1 or TRBD2 may be the D gene (5 bases each). Trimming took off 4 bases at V and 0 bases at J, with 10 bases between the two ends. The CDR3 spans 14 residues. The germline V gene has CDR1 SGHTA and CDR2 FQGNSA.